This record covers a single T cell receptor beta chain. Other DNA sequences in the sample encode the same CDR3. This sample is part of a study of shared clonotypes between healthy human individuals. Profiling relied on immunoSEQ multiplex PCR, and the TCRdb table lists in-frame clones only, not all of them. The sample lists about 2.4 million clones; roughly 93% were seen once. The CDR3 is 15 residues long. Germline CDR1 and CDR2: SGHNT and YENEEA. Trimming cost V 5 bases and J 1 base; bases outside gene matches: 3. Sequencing was carried out using naive CD4+ T cells from PBMCs. Subset reported: CD45RA+ positively selected. The TCR was taken from a man aged 18 to 29 in good health. Some clones in this sample may be carry-over from other donors' samples. The chain links TRBV11-3 to TRBJ2-3, with 10 bases matching TRBD2. The CDR3 sequence: CASSLGTSGTDTQYF. In nucleotides, the CDR3 is TGTGCCAGCAGCCTCGGGACTAGCGGCACAGATACGCAGTATTTT.